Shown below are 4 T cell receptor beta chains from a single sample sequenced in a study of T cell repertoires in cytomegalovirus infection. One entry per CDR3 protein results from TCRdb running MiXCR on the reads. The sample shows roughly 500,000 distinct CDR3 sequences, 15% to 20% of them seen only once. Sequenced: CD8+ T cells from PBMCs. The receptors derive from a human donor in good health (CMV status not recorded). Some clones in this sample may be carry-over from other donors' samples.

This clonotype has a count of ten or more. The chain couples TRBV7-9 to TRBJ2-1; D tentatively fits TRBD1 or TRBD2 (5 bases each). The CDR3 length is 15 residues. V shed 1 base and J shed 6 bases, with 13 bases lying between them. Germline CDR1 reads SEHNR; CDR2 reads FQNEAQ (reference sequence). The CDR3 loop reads CASSLVGPGGNEQFF. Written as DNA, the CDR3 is TGTGCCAGCAGCTTAGTCGGTCCTGGGGGCAATGAGCAGTTCTTC.

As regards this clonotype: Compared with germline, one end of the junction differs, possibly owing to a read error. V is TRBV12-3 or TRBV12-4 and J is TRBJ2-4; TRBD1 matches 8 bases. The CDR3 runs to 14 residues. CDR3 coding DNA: TGTGCAAGCAGCAACAGGGGGTCCAAAAACATTCAGTACTTC. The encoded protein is CASSNRGSKNIQYF.

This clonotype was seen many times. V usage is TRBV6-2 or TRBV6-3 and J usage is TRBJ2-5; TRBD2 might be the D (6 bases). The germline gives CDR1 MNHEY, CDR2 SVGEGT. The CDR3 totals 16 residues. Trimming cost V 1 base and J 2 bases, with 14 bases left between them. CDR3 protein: CASSYWLAYLQETQYF. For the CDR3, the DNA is TGTGCCAGCAGTTACTGGCTAGCGTATTTACAAGAGACCCAGTACTTC.

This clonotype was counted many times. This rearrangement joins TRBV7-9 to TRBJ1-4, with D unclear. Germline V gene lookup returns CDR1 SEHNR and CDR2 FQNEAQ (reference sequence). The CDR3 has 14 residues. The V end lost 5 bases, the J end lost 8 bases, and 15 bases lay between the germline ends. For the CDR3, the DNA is TGTGCCAGCAGCGCCAGTCGGGAGCGGGAAAAACTGTTTTTT. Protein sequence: CASSASREREKLFF.